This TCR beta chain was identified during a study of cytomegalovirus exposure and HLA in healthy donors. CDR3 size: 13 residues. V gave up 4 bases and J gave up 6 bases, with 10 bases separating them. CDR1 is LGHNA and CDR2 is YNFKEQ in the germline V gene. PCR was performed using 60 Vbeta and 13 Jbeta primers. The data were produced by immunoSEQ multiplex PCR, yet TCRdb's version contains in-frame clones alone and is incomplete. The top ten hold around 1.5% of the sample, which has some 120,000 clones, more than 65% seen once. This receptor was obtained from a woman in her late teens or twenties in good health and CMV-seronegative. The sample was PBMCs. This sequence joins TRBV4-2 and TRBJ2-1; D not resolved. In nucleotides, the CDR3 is TGTGCCAGCAGCCTCTCCTTGGCCAATGAGCAGTTCTTC. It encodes CASSLSLANEQFF.